Sequencing of this T cell receptor (beta chain) was carried out in a study of shared clonotypes between healthy human individuals. As for the study in general: Aged 18 to 49, the donors were two women and a few men.

Produced via immunoSEQ multiplex PCR; TCRdb's table is partial and in-frame only. The sample lists over a million clones; around 97% were seen once. The sequencing input was naive CD4+ T cells sorted from blood. Subset specified: CD45RA+ positively selected. This clonotype was sampled from a young man in good health.

The CDR3 nucleotides are TGTGCCAGCAGCTTGGCACAGACAGGGGGTCATGAAAAACTGTTTTTT. This gives the protein CASSLAQTGGHEKLFF. V usage is TRBV5-6 and J usage is TRBJ1-4; TRBD1 matches 9 bases. V was clipped by 0 bases and J by 6 bases; unmatched bases: 6. Looked up from germline, CDR1 is SGHDT and CDR2 is YYEEEE. This CDR3 region has 16 residues.